This T cell receptor (beta chain) comes out of a study of blood T cell repertoires in COVID-19. Study summary: From the United States, Italy and Spain came samples of acute and convalescent COVID-19. In each case, the material was cDNA or gDNA derived from T cells, B-cell-depleted T cells, or PBMCs.

In the authors' methods: Counts of nucleated cells, estimated from reference gene primer amplification, were obtained. Here immunoSEQ multiplex PCR was the method, and the copy in TCRdb shows in-frame clones only, minus some. That table furnishes V, J and clone size, whereas the DNA furnished D and trimming. The profile shows 150,000 to 200,000 clones, over 70% of them singletons. Deletions cut 3 bases from V and 4 bases from J, with 13 bases between. This CDR3 contains 14 residues. From germline, CDR1 is LGHNA and CDR2 YSLEER. The source is a woman at least 80 years old with active or convalescent COVID-19. The V call is TRBV4-3, the J call TRBJ2-7, with D perhaps TRBD1 (6 bases). The sequencing sample was made of peripheral blood. The CDR3 protein is CASSQETGFYEQYF. The CDR3 DNA follows: TGCGCCAGCAGCCAGGAGACAGGTTTTTACGAGCAGTACTTC.